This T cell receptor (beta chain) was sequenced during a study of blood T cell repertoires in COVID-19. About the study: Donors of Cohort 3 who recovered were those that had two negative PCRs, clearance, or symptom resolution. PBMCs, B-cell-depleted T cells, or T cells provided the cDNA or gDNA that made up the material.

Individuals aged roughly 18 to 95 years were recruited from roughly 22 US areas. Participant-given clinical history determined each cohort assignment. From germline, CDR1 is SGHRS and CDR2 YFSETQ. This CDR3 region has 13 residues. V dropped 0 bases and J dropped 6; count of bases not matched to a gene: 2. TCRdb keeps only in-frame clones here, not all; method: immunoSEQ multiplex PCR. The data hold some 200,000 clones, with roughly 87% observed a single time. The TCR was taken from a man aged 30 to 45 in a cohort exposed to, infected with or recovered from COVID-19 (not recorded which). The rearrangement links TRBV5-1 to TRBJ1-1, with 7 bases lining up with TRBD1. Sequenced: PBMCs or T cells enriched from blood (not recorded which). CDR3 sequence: CASSLAGGSEAFF. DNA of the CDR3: TGCGCCAGCAGCTTGGCAGGGGGATCTGAAGCTTTCTTT.